This T cell receptor (beta chain) originates from a study of cytotoxic CD8 clonotypes in ibrutinib-treated CLL. Trimming took off 1 base at V and 5 bases at J, with 6 bases between the two ends. CDR1 is GTSNPN and CDR2 is SVGIG in the germline V gene (reference sequence). The length of the CDR3 is 12 residues. Clones were read by immunoSEQ multiplex PCR, and TCRdb kept only the in-frame ones, dropping some. Of about 200,000 clones listed, roughly 72% are singletons. V gene TRBV30 combines with J gene TRBJ2-4; D unclear. This clonotype originated in a human donor with chronic lymphocytic leukemia. Sequenced material: PBMCs, taken after 24 months of ibrutinib treatment. CDR3 DNA: TGTGCCTGGAGTGGTACACAAAACATTCAGTACTTC. It codes for CAWSGTQNIQYF.